This is a list of T cell receptor beta chains from one sample in a study of cytomegalovirus exposure and HLA in healthy donors. The data were produced by immunoSEQ multiplex PCR, yet TCRdb's version contains in-frame clones alone and is incomplete. Seen here are under 200,000 clones, about four fifths observed once, and the top ten hold approximately 1.5%. Sequencing was performed on PBMCs. These receptors were taken from a woman aged 18-29 years in good health and CMV-seronegative. Both conserved end residues are part of each CDR3. The order of the fields is clone size, D gene, J gene, V gene, CDR3 protein, CDR3 DNA. The D gene is left open where the match is weak. Clone sizes are given selectively: once, few, many, or a class where the clone is expanded.

NA,NA,TRBJ1-1,TRBV7-6,CASSKSGGSSEAFF,TGTGCCAGCAGCAAAAGCGGGGGGAGTTCCGAAGCTTTCTTT
NA,NA,TRBJ1-3,TRBV4-1,CASSGQGLTAGGNTIYF,TGCGCCAGCAGCGGGCAGGGCCTGACCGCTGGAGGAAACACCATATATTTT
NA,NA,TRBJ1-2,TRBV6-6,CASSYDSGGYTF,TGTGCCAGCAGTTACGACTCGGGTGGCTACACCTTC
NA,TRBD1,TRBJ1-3,TRBV10-1,CASSSTGAGNTIYF,TGCGCCAGCAGTTCGACAGGGGCTGGAAACACCATATATTTT
NA,NA,TRBJ1-1,TRBV20-1,CSARSASEAFF,TGCAGTGCTAGAAGCGCTAGTGAAGCTTTCTTT
NA,NA,TRBJ1-5,TRBV7-9,CASSRGESNQPQHF,TGTGCCAGCAGCCGCGGGGAGTCCAATCAGCCCCAGCATTTT
NA,NA,TRBJ2-3,TRBV25-1,CASTGSGPDTQYF,TGTGCCAGCACGGGTAGCGGTCCAGATACGCAGTATTTT
once,NA,TRBJ2-3,TRBV5-4,CASSLPDSPPTDTQYF,TGTGCCAGCAGCTTACCGGACAGTCCACCAACAGATACGCAGTATTTT
few,TRBD2,TRBJ2-5,TRBV29-1,CSVVGAGGGETQYF,TGCAGCGTTGTCGGCGCGGGAGGGGGGGAGACCCAGTACTTC
NA,NA,TRBJ2-5,TRBV5-1,CASSPDSQVETQYF,TGCGCCAGCAGCCCGGACTCCCAGGTAGAGACCCAGTACTTC
NA,NA,TRBJ2-1,TRBV20-1,CSAPAGSGAFF,TGCAGTGCTCCTGCTGGAAGCGGCGCGTTCTTC
NA,NA,TRBJ2-1,TRBV7-2,CASSLLNEQFF,TGTGCCAGCAGCTTACTGAATGAGCAGTTCTTC
NA,NA,TRBJ2-3,TRBV25-1,CASSEIKPADTQYF,TGTGCCAGCAGTGAAATCAAGCCGGCAGATACGCAGTATTTT
NA,NA,TRBJ2-7,TRBV11-3,CASSTDIAPYEQYF,TGTGCCAGCAGCACTGACATAGCGCCCTACGAGCAGTACTTC
NA,NA,TRBJ1-2,TRBV7-9,CASSLDILAYRGYGYTF,TGTGCCAGCAGCTTAGATATTTTGGCCTACCGAGGGTATGGCTACACCTTC
NA,NA,TRBJ1-6,TRBV5-6,CASSFQGSPLHF,TGTGCCAGCAGCTTCCAGGGATCACCCCTCCACTTT
NA,NA,TRBJ2-5,TRBV25-1,CASSEEVVRETQYF,TGTGCCAGCAGTGAAGAGGTGGTTAGGGAGACCCAGTACTTC
NA,NA,TRBJ1-4,TRBV14,CASGQGAHEKLFF,TGTGCCAGCGGCCAAGGGGCTCATGAAAAACTGTTTTTT
NA,TRBD2,TRBJ2-5,TRBV5-1,CASSTAGNQETQYF,TGCGCCAGCAGCACAGCGGGAAACCAAGAGACCCAGTACTTC
few,TRBD2,TRBJ2-7,TRBV6-5,CASSSRTSVPYEQYF,TGTGCCAGCAGTTCCAGGACTAGCGTCCCCTACGAGCAGTACTTC
NA,TRBD2,TRBJ2-1,TRBV4-3,CASSQDASGRFDEQFF,TGCGCCAGCAGCCAAGATGCCAGCGGGAGGTTCGATGAGCAGTTCTTC
NA,TRBD2,TRBJ2-2,TRBV6-6,CASSYSGTSGRELFF,TGTGCCAGCAGTTACTCCGGGACTAGCGGACGGGAGCTGTTTTTT
NA,TRBD2,TRBJ2-7,TRBV27,CASSPPGLAGGYEQYF,TGTGCCAGCAGCCCCCCGGGACTAGCGGGAGGCTACGAGCAGTACTTC
once,NA,TRBJ2-5,TRBV27,CASSFSESLSETQYF,TGTGCCAGCAGTTTCTCCGAGTCCCTGTCCGAGACCCAGTACTTC
NA,NA,TRBJ2-1,TRBV5-6,CASSGSTGSSYNEQFF,TGTGCCAGCAGCGGGTCGACAGGAAGCTCCTACAATGAGCAGTTCTTC
NA,TRBD1,TRBJ1-5,TRBV19,CASSGGQASNQPQHF,TGTGCCAGTAGTGGAGGACAGGCCAGCAATCAGCCCCAGCATTTT
NA,NA,TRBJ2-3,TRBV6-5,CASGSRKDTQYF,TGTGCCAGCGGATCGAGGAAAGATACGCAGTATTTT
NA,TRBD1,TRBJ2-3,TRBV7-8,CASSLAGTDFTDTQYF,TGTGCCAGCAGCTTAGCCGGGACAGACTTCACAGATACGCAGTATTTT